The 3 T cell receptor beta chains listed next were all sequenced from one sample in a study of T cell changes during pregnancy in multiple sclerosis. Data came from immunoSEQ multiplex PCR; TCRdb stores just in-frame clones and leaves some out. The table shows about 29,000 clones, with around nine tenths occurring only once. This sample comprised CD8+ T cells from peripheral blood mononuclear cells, obtained after pregnancy. These receptors came from a female donor with multiple sclerosis, enrolled in a pregnancy study.

This clone was seen a single time. The chain employs TRBV7-6 and TRBJ1-1, with TRBD1 identical over 12 bases. Trimming cost V 5 bases and J 5 bases; bases outside gene matches: 9. Germline V lookup: CDR1 SGHVS, CDR2 FNYEAQ. The CDR3 has 16 amino acids. The CDR3 region has the DNA TGTGCCAGCAGCCCAAGGGACAGGGGGCGCGGTACTGAAGCTTTCTTT. Translating gives CASSPRDRGRGTEAFF.

The genes are TRBV6-5 and TRBJ1-1; the match to TRBD1 covers 9 bases. After removal of 5 bases from V and 5 bases from J, the junction contained 6 bases not matched to a gene. CDR1 and CDR2 from the germline V gene are MNHEY and SVGAGI. This CDR3 region has 14 residues. CDR3 protein: CASSTRDRVTEAFF. DNA for the CDR3: TGTGCCAGCAGTACTCGGGACAGGGTGACTGAAGCTTTCTTT.

The chain employs TRBV6-6 and TRBJ1-1; D is ambiguous. The germline CDR1 and CDR2 sequences are MNHNY and SVGAGI (reference sequence). Trimming left V 2 bases short and J 4 bases short, with 5 bases between. The CDR3 is 12 residues long. The CDR3 region is CASSYGSTEAFF. The CDR3 coding sequence is TGTGCCAGCAGTTACGGCAGCACTGAAGCTTTCTTT.